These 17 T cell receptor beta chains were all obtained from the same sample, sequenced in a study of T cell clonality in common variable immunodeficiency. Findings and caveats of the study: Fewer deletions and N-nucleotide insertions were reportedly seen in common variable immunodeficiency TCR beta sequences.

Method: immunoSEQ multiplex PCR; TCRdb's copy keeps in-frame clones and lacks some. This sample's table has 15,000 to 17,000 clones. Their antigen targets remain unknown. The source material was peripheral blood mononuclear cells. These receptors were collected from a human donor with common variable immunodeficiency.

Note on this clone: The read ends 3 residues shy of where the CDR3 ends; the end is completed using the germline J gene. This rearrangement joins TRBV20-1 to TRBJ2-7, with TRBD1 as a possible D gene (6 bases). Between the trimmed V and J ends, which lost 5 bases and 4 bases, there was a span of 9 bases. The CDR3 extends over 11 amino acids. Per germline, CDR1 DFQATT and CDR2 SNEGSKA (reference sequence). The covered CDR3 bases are TGCAGTGCTTCACAGGGTTACGAG. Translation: CSASQGYE. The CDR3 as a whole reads CSASQGYEQYF.

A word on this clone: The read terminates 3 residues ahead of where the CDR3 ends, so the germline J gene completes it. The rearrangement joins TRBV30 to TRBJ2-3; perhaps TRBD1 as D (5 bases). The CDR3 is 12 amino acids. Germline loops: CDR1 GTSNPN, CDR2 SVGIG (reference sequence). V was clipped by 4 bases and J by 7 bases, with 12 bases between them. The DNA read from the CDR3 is TGTGCCTGGACTCTTGACAGCAATACG. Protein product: CAWTLDSNT. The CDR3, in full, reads CAWTLDSNTQYF.

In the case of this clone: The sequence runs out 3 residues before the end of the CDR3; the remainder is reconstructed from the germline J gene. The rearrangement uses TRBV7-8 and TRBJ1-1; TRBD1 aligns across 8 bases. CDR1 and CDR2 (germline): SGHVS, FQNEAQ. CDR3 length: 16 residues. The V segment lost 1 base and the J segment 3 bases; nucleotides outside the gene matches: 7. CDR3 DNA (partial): TGTGCCAGCAGCTTAGGCTCCAGGGGGCGGGACACTGAA. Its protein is CASSLGSRGRDTE. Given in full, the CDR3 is CASSLGSRGRDTEAFF.

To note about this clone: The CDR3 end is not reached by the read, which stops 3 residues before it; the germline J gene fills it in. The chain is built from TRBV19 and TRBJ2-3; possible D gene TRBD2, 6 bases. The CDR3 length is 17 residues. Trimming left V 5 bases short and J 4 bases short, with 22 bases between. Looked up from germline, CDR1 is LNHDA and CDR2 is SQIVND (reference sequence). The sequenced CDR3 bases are TGTGCCAGTAGTGTTAGCGGTCAGGGATATCGGGCAGATACG. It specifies CASSVSGQGYRADT. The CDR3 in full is CASSVSGQGYRADTQYF. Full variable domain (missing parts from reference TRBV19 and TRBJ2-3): DGGITQSPKYLFRKEGQNVTLSCEQNLNHDAMYWYRQDPGQGLRLIYYSQIVNDFQKGDIAEGYSVSREKKESFPLTVTSAQKNPTAFYLCASSVSGQGYRADTQYFGPGTRLTVL.

The sequenced part of the CDR3 DNA is TGTGCCATCAGTGAGCCGGGACTAGCACAAGAGACC. It encodes CAISEPGLAQET. In full, the CDR3 reads CAISEPGLAQETQYF. The genes are TRBV10-3 and TRBJ2-5; 9 positions agree with TRBD2. With the read ending 3 residues before the CDR3 end, the germline J gene is used to fill in that end. V lost 2 bases and J lost 2; bases outside the gene matches: 3. CDR1 is ENHRY, CDR2 SYGVKD, per germline. There are 15 residues in the CDR3.

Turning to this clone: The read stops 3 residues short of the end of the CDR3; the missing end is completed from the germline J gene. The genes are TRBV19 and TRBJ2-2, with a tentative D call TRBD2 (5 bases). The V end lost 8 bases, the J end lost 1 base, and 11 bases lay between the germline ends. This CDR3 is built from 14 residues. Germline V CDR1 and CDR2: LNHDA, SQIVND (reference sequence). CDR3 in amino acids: CASVHSGNTGELFF. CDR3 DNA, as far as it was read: TGTGCCAGTGTCCACAGCGGGAACACCGGGGAG.

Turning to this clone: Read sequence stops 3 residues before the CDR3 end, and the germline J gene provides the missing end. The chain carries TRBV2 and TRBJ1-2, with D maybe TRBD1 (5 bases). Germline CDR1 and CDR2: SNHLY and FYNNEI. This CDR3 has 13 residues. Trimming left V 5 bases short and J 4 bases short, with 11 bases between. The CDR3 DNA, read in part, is TGTGCCAGCAGTTCCGGGACTGCCTATGGC. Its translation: CASSSGTAYG. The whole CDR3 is CASSSGTAYGYTF.

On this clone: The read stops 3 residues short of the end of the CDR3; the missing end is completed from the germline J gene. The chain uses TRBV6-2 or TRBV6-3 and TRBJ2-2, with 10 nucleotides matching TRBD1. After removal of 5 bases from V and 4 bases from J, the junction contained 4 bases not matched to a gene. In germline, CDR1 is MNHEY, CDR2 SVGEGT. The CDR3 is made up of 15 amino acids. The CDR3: CASSPTGGLTGELFF. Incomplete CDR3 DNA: TGTGCCAGCAGTCCGACAGGGGGCCTCACCGGGGAG.

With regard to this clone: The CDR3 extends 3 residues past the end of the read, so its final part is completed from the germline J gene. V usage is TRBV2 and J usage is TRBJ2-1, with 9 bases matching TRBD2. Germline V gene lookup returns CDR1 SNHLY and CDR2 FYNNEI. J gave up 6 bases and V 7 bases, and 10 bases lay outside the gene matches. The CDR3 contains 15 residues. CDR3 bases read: TGTGCCAGCACCCTAGAGGGACTAGCCCTCAATGAG. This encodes CASTLEGLALNE. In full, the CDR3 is CASTLEGLALNEQFF.

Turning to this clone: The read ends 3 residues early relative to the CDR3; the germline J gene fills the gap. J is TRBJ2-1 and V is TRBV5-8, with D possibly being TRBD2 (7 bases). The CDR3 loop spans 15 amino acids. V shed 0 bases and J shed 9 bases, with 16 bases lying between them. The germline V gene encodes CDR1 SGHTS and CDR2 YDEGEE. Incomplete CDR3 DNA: TGTGCCAGCAGCTTGGTTGACGGGGGGCCTACTGAG. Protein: CASSLVDGGPTE. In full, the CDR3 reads CASSLVDGGPTEQFF.

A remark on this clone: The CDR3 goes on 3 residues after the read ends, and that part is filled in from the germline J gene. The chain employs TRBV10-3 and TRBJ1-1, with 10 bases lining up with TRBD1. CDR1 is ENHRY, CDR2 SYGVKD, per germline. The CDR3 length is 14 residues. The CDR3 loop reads CAISERTGGFPAFF. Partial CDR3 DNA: TGTGCCATCAGTGAAAGGACAGGGGGATTCCCA.

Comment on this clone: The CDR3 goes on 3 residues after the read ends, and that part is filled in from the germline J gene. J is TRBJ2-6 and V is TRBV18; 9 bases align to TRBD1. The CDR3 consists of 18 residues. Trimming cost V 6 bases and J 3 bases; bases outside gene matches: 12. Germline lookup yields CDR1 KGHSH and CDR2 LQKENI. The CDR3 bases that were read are TGTGCCAGCTCCCCAGGGTTACAGGGGGCTGTTGGGGCCAACGTC. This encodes CASSPGLQGAVGANV. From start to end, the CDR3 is CASSPGLQGAVGANVLTF.

The CDR3 DNA, read in part, is TGTGCCAGCAGCTCTACAGGGTTCGGCACAGATACG. Its translation is CASSSTGFGTDT. The entire CDR3 reads CASSSTGFGTDTQYF. The chain employs TRBV6-2 or TRBV6-3 and TRBJ2-3, with D tentatively TRBD1 (6 bases). The missing CDR3 end, 3 residues past where the read stops, is filled in from the germline J gene. The CDR3 is 15 amino acids. V was cut by 6 bases and J by 1 base, with 14 bases left in between. Germline V CDR1 and CDR2: MNHEY, SVGEGT.

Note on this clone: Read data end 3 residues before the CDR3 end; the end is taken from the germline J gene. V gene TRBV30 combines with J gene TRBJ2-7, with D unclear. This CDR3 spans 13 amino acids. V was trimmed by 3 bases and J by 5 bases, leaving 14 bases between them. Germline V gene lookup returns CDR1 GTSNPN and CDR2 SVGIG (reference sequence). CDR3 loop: CAWSRSLSNEQYF. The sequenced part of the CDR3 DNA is TGTGCCTGGAGCCGCTCCCTTAGCAACGAG.

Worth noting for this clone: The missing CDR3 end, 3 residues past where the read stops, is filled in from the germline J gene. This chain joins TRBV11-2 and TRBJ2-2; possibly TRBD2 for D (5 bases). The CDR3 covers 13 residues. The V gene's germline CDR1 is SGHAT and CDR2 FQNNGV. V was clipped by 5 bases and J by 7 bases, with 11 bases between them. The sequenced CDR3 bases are TGTGCCAGCAGCCCTAGCATTTTCGGGGAG. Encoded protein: CASSPSIFGE. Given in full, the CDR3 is CASSPSIFGELFF.

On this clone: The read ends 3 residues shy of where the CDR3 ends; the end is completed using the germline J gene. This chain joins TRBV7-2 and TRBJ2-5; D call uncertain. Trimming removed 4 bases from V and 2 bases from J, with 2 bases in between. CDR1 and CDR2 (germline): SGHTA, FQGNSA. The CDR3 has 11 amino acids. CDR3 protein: CASSSQETQYF. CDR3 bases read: TGTGCCAGCAGCTCGCAAGAGACC. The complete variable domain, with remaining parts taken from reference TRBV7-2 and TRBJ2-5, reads GAGVSQSPSNKVTEKGKDVELRCDPISGHTALYWYRQSLGQGLEFLIYFQGNSAPDKSGLPSDRFSAERTGGSVSTLTIQRTQQEDSAVYLCASSSQETQYFGPGTRLLVL.

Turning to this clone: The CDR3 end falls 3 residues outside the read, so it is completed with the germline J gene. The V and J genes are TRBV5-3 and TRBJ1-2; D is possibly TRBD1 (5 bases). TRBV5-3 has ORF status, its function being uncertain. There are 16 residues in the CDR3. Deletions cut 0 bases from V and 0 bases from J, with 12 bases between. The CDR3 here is CARSLGRASSNYGYTF. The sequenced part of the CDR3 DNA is TGTGCCAGAAGCTTGGGCAGGGCCTCCTCTAACTATGGC.